This T cell receptor beta chain was profiled in a study of T-cell reconstitution after alpha-beta-depleted transplantation in children. Study results and limitations: Day-60 TCRbeta diversity that was high in some patients was derived from surviving recipient T cells and thymic progenitors. Several hundred expanded graft clones reportedly supplied alpha-beta T cells about two months after transplant. Newly made T cells mostly supplied T-cell counts and diversity one year after transplant.

Researchers prepared the TCRbeta library using unique molecular identifiers, the study reports. MiXCR, run by TCRdb on the PCR reads, gives a single entry per CDR3 protein. This table has about 250,000 distinct CDR3 sequences, around 25% appearing once. This clonotype was seen ten or more times. Its cognate antigen is unknown. The CDR3 is made up of 15 amino acids. Trimming pared 6 bases from V and 7 bases from J, leaving 19 bases between. This TCR derives from a female patient aged 2-15 years who had a stem cell transplant for congenital amegakaryocytic thrombocytopenia, so the T cells may come from the graft donor. The sample in question was PBMCs, mostly from graft donor cells, obtained 360 days after TCRalphabeta/CD19-depleted stem cell transplant. The chain carries TRBV12-3 or TRBV12-4 and TRBJ2-1, with a tentative D call TRBD2 (6 bases). The CDR3 loop is CASSLSRRAGNEQFF. In nucleotides, the CDR3 is TGTGCCAGCAGCCTATCCCGGCGGGCGGGAAATGAGCAGTTCTTC.